These T cell receptor beta chains were read from a single sample in a study of blood T cell repertoires in COVID-19. This table comes from immunoSEQ multiplex PCR, and its TCRdb copy is limited to in-frame clones, with some not included. Altogether roughly 190,000 clones are present, about 88% being singletons, with the ten largest covering around 14%. Material for sequencing was peripheral blood. The receptors stem from a man aged 25 to 40 with active or convalescent COVID-19. The conserved cysteine and the conserved F or W are not part of the CDR3 here. Size values are once, few and many counts, or a class for expanded clones, and some rows have none.

len: 13; j_gene: TRBJ1-2; v_gene: TRBV7-9; abundance: -; CDR3aa: ASSLEMGANYGYT
len: 13; j_gene: TRBJ2-1; v_gene: TRBV9; abundance: -; CDR3aa: ASIPRGSSYNEQF
len: 11; j_gene: TRBJ1-1; v_gene: TRBV29-1; abundance: -; CDR3aa: SGLGQGNTEAF
len: 12; j_gene: TRBJ2-2; v_gene: TRBV14; abundance: -; CDR3aa: ASSQTGNTGELF
len: 10; j_gene: TRBJ2-5; v_gene: TRBV11-3; abundance: -; CDR3aa: ASSPPGETQY
len: 13; j_gene: TRBJ1-3; v_gene: TRBV5-4; abundance: -; CDR3aa: ASSLWRDSGNTIY
len: 15; j_gene: TRBJ1-2; v_gene: TRBV2; abundance: -; CDR3aa: ASSEAGQGSLAYGYT
len: 12; j_gene: TRBJ2-1; v_gene: TRBV24-1; abundance: -; CDR3aa: ATSEPSSYNEQF
len: 13; j_gene: TRBJ1-2; v_gene: TRBV14; abundance: -; CDR3aa: ASSQDIQGHYGYT
len: 12; j_gene: TRBJ2-2; v_gene: TRBV19; abundance: -; CDR3aa: AGRGTGNTGELF
len: 14; j_gene: TRBJ1-3; v_gene: TRBV27; abundance: -; CDR3aa: ASSPAGWASGNTIY
len: 13; j_gene: TRBJ1-2; v_gene: TRBV27; abundance: -; CDR3aa: ASSLKATANYGYT
len: 16; j_gene: TRBJ2-3; v_gene: TRBV28; abundance: -; CDR3aa: ASSFPSPNSGGPDTQY
len: 12; j_gene: TRBJ1-1; v_gene: TRBV14; abundance: -; CDR3aa: ASSPMTGPTEAF
len: 14; j_gene: TRBJ2-2; v_gene: TRBV7-6; abundance: -; CDR3aa: ASSFFGRGSTGELF
len: 11; j_gene: TRBJ1-2; v_gene: TRBV30; abundance: -; CDR3aa: AWSVQGLHGYT
len: 15; j_gene: TRBJ1-1; v_gene: TRBV7-9; abundance: -; CDR3aa: ASSSAGTGTMNTEAF
len: 12; j_gene: TRBJ2-3; v_gene: TRBV10-3; abundance: -; CDR3aa: AITSGTGTDTQY
len: 15; j_gene: TRBJ1-1; v_gene: TRBV9; abundance: -; CDR3aa: ASSVPGQGAVGVEAF
len: 13; j_gene: TRBJ2-7; v_gene: TRBV11-3; abundance: few; CDR3aa: ASSPHRTGHYEQY
len: 13; j_gene: TRBJ1-1; v_gene: TRBV5-1; abundance: -; CDR3aa: ASSLQGSMNTEAF
len: 12; j_gene: TRBJ1-1; v_gene: TRBV12-2; abundance: -; CDR3aa: ASRIKQVPTEAF
len: 12; j_gene: TRBJ1-1; v_gene: TRBV3-1/TRBV3-2; abundance: -; CDR3aa: ASSQNGRGSEAF
len: 11; j_gene: TRBJ1-1; v_gene: TRBV5-1; abundance: -; CDR3aa: ASSGDRARQAF
len: 11; j_gene: TRBJ2-7; v_gene: TRBV18; abundance: -; CDR3aa: ASSPPSTYEQY
len: 12; j_gene: TRBJ2-1; v_gene: TRBV28; abundance: -; CDR3aa: ASSQGTSSNEQF
len: 13; j_gene: TRBJ1-4; v_gene: TRBV5-4; abundance: -; CDR3aa: ASSFGGPRNEKLF
len: 16; j_gene: TRBJ1-4; v_gene: TRBV6-1; abundance: -; CDR3aa: ASSGWSQVRSGGEKLF
len: 12; j_gene: TRBJ1-6; v_gene: TRBV28; abundance: -; CDR3aa: ASLTGQGNSPLH
len: 14; j_gene: TRBJ2-1; v_gene: TRBV10-3; abundance: -; CDR3aa: AISEGGTSGGNEQF
len: 13; j_gene: TRBJ2-1; v_gene: TRBV5-1; abundance: -; CDR3aa: ASSDGTSGKTEQF
len: 12; j_gene: TRBJ1-2; v_gene: TRBV5-6; abundance: -; CDR3aa: ASSFRDRAWGYT
len: 15; j_gene: TRBJ2-1; v_gene: TRBV19; abundance: -; CDR3aa: ASSIMASGGADNEQF
len: 9; j_gene: TRBJ2-1; v_gene: TRBV3-1/TRBV3-2; abundance: -; CDR3aa: ASSQVDEQF
len: 14; j_gene: TRBJ2-3; v_gene: TRBV27; abundance: -; CDR3aa: ASTPEGAGATDTQY
len: 12; j_gene: TRBJ2-7; v_gene: TRBV11-3; abundance: -; CDR3aa: ASSSMDLPYEQY
len: 13; j_gene: TRBJ2-5; v_gene: TRBV7-7; abundance: -; CDR3aa: ASSLGPTSFETQY
len: 15; j_gene: TRBJ2-5; v_gene: TRBV24-1; abundance: -; CDR3aa: ATSDSGTGYVQETQY
len: 17; j_gene: TRBJ1-6; v_gene: TRBV5-5; abundance: -; CDR3aa: ASSDGGDLYPFYNSPLH
len: 13; j_gene: TRBJ2-3; v_gene: TRBV27; abundance: -; CDR3aa: ASSSGATYTDTQY
len: 13; j_gene: TRBJ1-5; v_gene: TRBV15; abundance: -; CDR3aa: ATSRERQEWRTQH